The rows below give T cell receptor beta chains drawn from one sample of a study of blood T cell repertoires in COVID-19. The table came from immunoSEQ multiplex PCR; TCRdb's copy has only in-frame clones and leaves some out. The table lists 120,000 or so clones, around 80% of them singletons, with approximately 5.8% in the top ten. Sequencing was performed on peripheral blood. The receptors stem from a man older than 75 with active or convalescent COVID-19. Both conserved end residues are part of each CDR3. A D gene is named only where the DNA matches it firmly. Size is omitted from some rows. Given values are once, few, many or a class for expanded clones.

>TRBJ1-6|NA|TRBD1|TRBV28
TGTGCCAGCAGTTTTATGGGACAGAGCTCCTATAATTCACCCCTCCACTTT
CASSFMGQSSYNSPLHF
>TRBJ2-3|once|NA|TRBV9
TGTGCCAGCAGCTACGGGACTGGCCCTGGCACAGATACGCAGTATTTT
CASSYGTGPGTDTQYF
>TRBJ2-2|few|NA|TRBV5-8
TGTGCCAGCAGCTTGCTCGGGGTCACCGGGGAGCTGTTTTTT
CASSLLGVTGELFF
>TRBJ1-1|NA|NA|TRBV11-2
TGTGCCAGCAGCTTAGTAGAGGGTTTTGAAGCTTTCTTT
CASSLVEGFEAFF
>TRBJ1-1|NA|NA|TRBV20-1
TGCAGTGCCACCCAAGGAGCTGAAGCTTTCTTT
CSATQGAEAFF
>TRBJ2-4|NA|NA|TRBV2
TGTGCCAGCAGTGCCGAGGGAGTTGCGTTAAACATTCAGTACTTC
CASSAEGVALNIQYF
>TRBJ1-1|NA|NA|TRBV9
TGTGCCAGCAGCGTAGGAGGCGTGAACACTGAAGCTTTCTTT
CASSVGGVNTEAFF
>TRBJ2-3|few|TRBD2|TRBV7-2
TGTGCCAGCAGCCTGGGACTAGCGGGGGCCGGAGATACGCAGTATTTT
CASSLGLAGAGDTQYF
>TRBJ2-5|once|NA|TRBV3-1/TRBV3-2
TGTGCCAGCAGCCCGGGTCGGGCGGGGTGGGTAGAGACCCAGTACTTC
CASSPGRAGWVETQYF
>TRBJ2-2|NA|NA|TRBV5-1
TGCGCCAGCAGCTTACAGGCTTCGAACACCGGGGAGCTGTTTTTT
CASSLQASNTGELFF
>TRBJ1-5|NA|NA|TRBV20-1
TGCAGTGCTAGTTTGGGACGGGGGGATCAGCCCCAGCATTTT
CSASLGRGDQPQHF
>TRBJ2-5|NA|TRBD2|TRBV30
TGTGCCTGGAGTGTAGGAGCGGGGCTATGGGAGACCCAGTACTTC
CAWSVGAGLWETQYF
>TRBJ1-3|once|NA|TRBV3-1/TRBV3-2
TGTGCCAGCAGCCCCTCGGCGGGGATGGGGGGAAACACCATATATTTT
CASSPSAGMGGNTIYF
>TRBJ1-1|NA|NA|TRBV7-2
TGTGCCAGCAGCTTAGACGGGTCCTTGAACACTGAAGCTTTCTTT
CASSLDGSLNTEAFF
>TRBJ2-1|NA|NA|TRBV7-2
TGTGCCAGCAGCAGGACTCAGGGGAATGAGCAGTTCTTC
CASSRTQGNEQFF
>TRBJ1-1|NA|NA|TRBV11-1
TGTGCCAGCAGCATAAGAGGTTCAGGGGCGAACACTGAAGCTTTCTTT
CASSIRGSGANTEAFF
>TRBJ1-5|NA|TRBD1|TRBV19
TGTGCCAGTAGTAGGACAGGTCTTAGCAATCAGCCCCAGCATTTT
CASSRTGLSNQPQHF
>TRBJ1-4|NA|NA|TRBV6-4
TGTGCCACAGGGCCGGTGCCTAATGAAAAACTGTTTTTT
CATGPVPNEKLFF
>TRBJ1-6|once|TRBD1|TRBV2
TGTGCCAGCACCGGCGGGACAGCGGGCATTTCACCCCTCCACTTT
CASTGGTAGISPLHF
>TRBJ2-2|NA|TRBD1|TRBV23-1
TGCGCCAGCAGTCACGGGACAGGGGGTGGCGGGGAGCTGTTTTTT
CASSHGTGGGGELFF
>TRBJ2-1|NA|NA|TRBV29-1
TGCAGCGTCATACAGGGTTCCAGCTCCTACAATGAGCAGTTCTTC
CSVIQGSSSYNEQFF
>TRBJ2-2|NA|NA|TRBV6-6
TGTGCCAGCAGTTATTCTACGAACACCGGGGAGCTGTTTTTT
CASSYSTNTGELFF
>TRBJ1-1|NA|TRBD1|TRBV5-1
TGCGCCAGCAGCCCTGCCCCGGACAGGGGGCAATCTGAAGCTTTCTTT
CASSPAPDRGQSEAFF
>TRBJ1-5|NA|NA|TRBV6-1
TGTGCCAGCAGTGAAGGAGGTACTCCGAGCTGGCCCCAGCATTTT
CASSEGGTPSWPQHF
>TRBJ2-7|NA|NA|TRBV11-3
TGTGCCAGCAGTTTCTACAGGATCGGTCGGCACGAGCAGTACTTC
CASSFYRIGRHEQYF
>TRBJ1-3|NA|NA|TRBV21-1
TGTGCCAGCAGCTCTCGGGACAGGGGAGATAAAGGAAACACCATATATTTT
CASSSRDRGDKGNTIYF
>TRBJ1-1|NA|NA|TRBV6-2/TRBV6-3
TGTGCCAGCAGTTTCCGACAGAATGAAGCTTTCTTT
CASSFRQNEAFF
>TRBJ1-2|NA|NA|TRBV5-1
TGCGCCAGCAGCCCGTCGGCGGACTATGGCTACACCTTC
CASSPSADYGYTF
>TRBJ2-5|once|NA|TRBV7-8
TGTGCCAGCAGCTTAGGCAGGGAGGACGAGACCCAGTACTTC
CASSLGREDETQYF
>TRBJ1-5|NA|TRBD1|TRBV6-1
TGTGCCAGCAGTGAAGGCAGGGGGCCCGGTCAGCCCCAGCATTTT
CASSEGRGPGQPQHF
>TRBJ1-4|NA|TRBD1|TRBV5-4
TGTGCCAGCAGCCCCGCACAGGGGGATGAAAAACTGTTTTTT
CASSPAQGDEKLFF
>TRBJ1-4|NA|NA|TRBV29-1
TGCAGCGGTCGGGGGACGGGGGATTCTGAAAAACTGTTTTTT
CSGRGTGDSEKLFF
>TRBJ2-5|NA|NA|TRBV11-3
TGTGCCAGCAGCTTAGGCCAGGATCAAGAGACCCAGTACTTC
CASSLGQDQETQYF
>TRBJ2-5|NA|NA|TRBV19
TGTGCCAGTAGTGGGTACTCTAGTGGGACCCAGTACTTC
CASSGYSSGTQYF
>TRBJ1-1|once|NA|TRBV12-3/TRBV12-4
TGTGCCAGCAGTCGCCCCCCCGGGGGGCCGGCTTTCTTT
CASSRPPGGPAFF
>TRBJ2-2|NA|TRBD2|TRBV27
TGTGCCAGCAGTTTGACTAGCGGGGGGACCGGGGAGCTGTTTTTT
CASSLTSGGTGELFF
>TRBJ1-4|NA|NA|TRBV4-1
TGCGCCAGCAGCCAAGGTGGGGGGTACGGGGAAAAACTGTTTTTT
CASSQGGGYGEKLFF
>TRBJ1-4|NA|NA|TRBV7-8
TGTGCCAGCAGTCTACAGGCCGCCCGAGAAAAACTGTTTTTT
CASSLQAAREKLFF
>TRBJ1-2|NA|NA|TRBV19
TGTGCCAGTAGGGGCTCTAGACAGGATCGCTACTATGGCTACACCTTC
CASRGSRQDRYYGYTF
>TRBJ2-7|NA|TRBD2|TRBV6-5
TGTGCCAGCAGGGGACTAGCGGGGTTCCCCTACGAGCAGTACTTC
CASRGLAGFPYEQYF
>TRBJ1-1|NA|NA|TRBV12-3/TRBV12-4
TGTGCCAGCAGTGACAGGAACACTGAAGCTTTCTTT
CASSDRNTEAFF
>TRBJ1-3|few|NA|TRBV28
TGTGCCAGCAACCCGGACTTCACCTCTGGAAACACCATATATTTT
CASNPDFTSGNTIYF
>TRBJ2-5|NA|TRBD1|TRBV18
TGTGCCAGCTCACGACCGGGACAGCAAGAGACCCAGTACTTC
CASSRPGQQETQYF
>TRBJ1-3|NA|TRBD1|TRBV3-1/TRBV3-2
TGTGCCAGCAGCCAAGTTAGGGGGCTTGGAAACACCATATATTTT
CASSQVRGLGNTIYF
>TRBJ1-5|NA|NA|TRBV28
TGTGCCAGCAGTCTCTTCCAGGGGCTAAGCAATCAGCCCCAGCATTTT
CASSLFQGLSNQPQHF
>TRBJ2-3|NA|TRBD2|TRBV9
TGTGCCAGCAGCCCGCGGGCGGGGGATATCAGTGATACGCAGTATTTT
CASSPRAGDISDTQYF
>TRBJ1-4|NA|NA|TRBV5-1
TGCGCCAGCAGCTTCCTGGCTCAGGATGAAAAACTGTTTTTT
CASSFLAQDEKLFF
>TRBJ1-1|NA|TRBD1|TRBV12-3/TRBV12-4
TGTGCCAGCAGATGGGACAGGACTGAAGCTTTCTTT
CASRWDRTEAFF
>TRBJ1-5|once|NA|TRBV21-1
TGTGCCAGCCTACCGGGAAAAAATCAGCCCCAGCATTTT
CASLPGKNQPQHF
>TRBJ2-7|NA|NA|TRBV5-1
TGCGCCAGCAGCTTATATGAGGTGCGGGACTCCTACGAGCAGTACTTC
CASSLYEVRDSYEQYF
>TRBJ2-3|once|NA|TRBV27
TGTGCCAGCAAAACTCCGGGACAAGCACATGATACGCAGTATTTT
CASKTPGQAHDTQYF
>TRBJ1-2|NA|NA|TRBV2
TGTGCCAGCAGTTTGGGTGACAGTGGCTACACCTTC
CASSLGDSGYTF
>TRBJ1-6|few|NA|TRBV11-2
TGTGCCAGCAGCTTAATTCTAGGGGGAAATAATTCACCCCTCCACTTT
CASSLILGGNNSPLHF
>TRBJ1-5|once|TRBD1|TRBV4-1
TGCGCCAGCAGCCAAGATTCGACAGGGTATGATCAGCCCCAGCATTTT
CASSQDSTGYDQPQHF
>TRBJ1-4|NA|NA|TRBV19
TGTGCCAGTAGTATAATCGGTGAAAAACTGTTTTTT
CASSIIGEKLFF
>TRBJ2-7|few|TRBD2|TRBV7-2
TGTGCCAGCAGCCCATCCCCCTCCCTGCGGGGGGGCCTCTACGAGCAGTACTTC
CASSPSPSLRGGLYEQYF
>TRBJ1-1|NA|NA|TRBV7-2
TGTGCCAGCAGCTCCTTTGAAGCTTTCTTT
CASSSFEAFF